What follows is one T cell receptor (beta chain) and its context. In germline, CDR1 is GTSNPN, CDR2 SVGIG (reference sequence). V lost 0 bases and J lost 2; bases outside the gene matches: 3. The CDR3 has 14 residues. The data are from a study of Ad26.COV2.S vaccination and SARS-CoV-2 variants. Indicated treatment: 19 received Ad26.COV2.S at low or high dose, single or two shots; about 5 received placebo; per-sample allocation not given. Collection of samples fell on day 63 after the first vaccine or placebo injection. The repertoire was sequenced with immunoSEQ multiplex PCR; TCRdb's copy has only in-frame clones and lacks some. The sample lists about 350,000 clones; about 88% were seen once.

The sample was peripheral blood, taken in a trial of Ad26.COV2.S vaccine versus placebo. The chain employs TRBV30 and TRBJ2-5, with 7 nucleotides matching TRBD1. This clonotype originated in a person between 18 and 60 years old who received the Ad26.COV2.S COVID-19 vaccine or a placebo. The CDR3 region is CAWSVQGEQETQYF. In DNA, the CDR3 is TGTGCCTGGAGTGTGCAGGGGGAACAAGAGACCCAGTACTTC.